The 30 T cell receptor beta chains below all came from one sample that was sequenced in a study of T cells in tumors after PD-1 blockade. Measured with immunoSEQ multiplex PCR; TCRdb has only the in-frame clones, and not every one. Of nearly 25,000 clones listed, around four fifths were seen once; the top ten hold 10% to 15%. Sample: PBMCs, taken after anti-PD-1 treatment. All receptors derive from a human donor with basal cell carcinoma.

The V call is TRBV9, the J call TRBJ1-6; the match to TRBD1 covers 9 bases. V gave up 2 bases and J gave up 7 bases; unmatched junction bases: 4. This CDR3 is built from 15 residues. The V gene's germline CDR1 is SGDLS and CDR2 YYNGEE. The CDR3 spells CASSVGGTGNSPLHF. The CDR3 DNA sequence: TGTGCCAGCAGCGTTGGAGGGACAGGGAATTCACCCCTCCACTTT.

J is TRBJ2-5 and V is TRBV27, with 14 bases fitting TRBD2. The CDR3 is 16 residues long. Unmatched junction bases numbered 7, after V lost 5 bases and J lost 5 bases. The germline CDR1 and CDR2 sequences are MNHEY and SMNVEV (reference sequence). The DNA of the CDR3 is TGTGCCAGCAGTCCTAGGGGACTAGCGGGGGTGGAGACCCAGTACTTC. Translating it yields CASSPRGLAGVETQYF.

The chain has TRBV27 and TRBJ1-6; D call uncertain. The CDR3 length is 13 residues. V lost 4 bases to trimming and J lost 8 bases, with 9 bases between them. Germline-derived CDR1 and CDR2 are MNHEY and SMNVEV (reference sequence). The CDR3 nucleotides read TGTGCCAGCAGTTCTCACGGGGATTCACCCCTCCACTTT. This codes for CASSSHGDSPLHF.

The genes are TRBV9 and TRBJ2-1, with 10 bases fitting TRBD2. Trimming removed 1 base from V and 9 bases from J; junction bases left unmatched: 7. Germline V gives CDR1 SGDLS, CDR2 YYNGEE. This CDR3 comprises 15 residues. Here the CDR3 DNA reads TGTGCCAGCAGCGTATCGGGGACTAGCGTAGTTGAGCAGTTCTTC. Its protein product is CASSVSGTSVVEQFF. Complete variable domain (other parts from reference TRBV9 and TRBJ2-1): DSGVTQTPKHLITATGQRVTLRCSPRSGDLSVYWYQQSLDQGLQFLIQYYNGEERAKGNILERFSAQQFPDLHSELNLSSLELGDSALYFCASSVSGTSVVEQFFGPGTRLTVL.

J is TRBJ2-3 and V is TRBV7-9; the D is unclear. V gave up 5 bases and J gave up 0 bases, with 9 bases separating them. Germline CDR1 and CDR2: SEHNR and FQNEAQ (reference sequence). The CDR3 sequence is 14 residues long. The chain's CDR3 is CASSLEASTDTQYF. As DNA, the CDR3 is TGTGCCAGCAGCCTAGAGGCTAGCACAGATACGCAGTATTTT.

V usage is TRBV2 and J usage is TRBJ1-1; D is unclear. This CDR3 is built from 14 residues. Germline V gene data show CDR1 as SNHLY and CDR2 as FYNNEI. Trimming removed 4 bases from V and 5 bases from J, with 14 bases in between. The CDR3 loop reads CASSAAFGGTEAFF. The CDR3 DNA reads TGTGCCAGCAGTGCAGCTTTCGGAGGGACTGAAGCTTTCTTT.

Of note for this clone: Mismatch with germline at one junction end may stem from a read error. Other DNA sequences from this sample encode an identical CDR3 as well. The chain carries TRBV6-5 and TRBJ2-7; D may be TRBD1 (6 bases). The CDR3 runs to 14 residues. Germline V gives CDR1 MNHEY, CDR2 SVGAGI. DNA for the CDR3: TGCGCCAGCAGCACAGGGCGGAGCCCCTACGAGCAGTACTTC. This codes for CASSTGRSPYEQYF.

This clone occurred once. CDR3 region: CASSPDASGGNTDTQYF. The CDR3 DNA follows: TGTGCCAGCAGCCCCGACGCTAGCGGGGGGAACACAGATACGCAGTATTTT. This chain links TRBV3-1 (or the pseudogene TRBV3-2) with TRBJ2-3; the match to TRBD2 covers 11 bases. The CDR3 extends over 17 amino acids. Germline assignment: CDR1 LGHDT and CDR2 YNNKEL (reference sequence). The V and J ends lost 4 bases and 2 bases, in that order; junction bases with no gene match: 8.

This sequence joins TRBV27 and TRBJ1-2, with D possibly matching TRBD1 (6 bases). CDR3 length equals 18 residues. Trimming cost V 5 bases and J 5 bases, with 27 bases left between them. Germline V lookup: CDR1 MNHEY, CDR2 SMNVEV (reference sequence). Written as DNA, the CDR3 is TGTGCCAGCAGTCCTACCCTGCCAGGGGACCTCCGGGTTTATGGCTACACCTTC. It translates to CASSPTLPGDLRVYGYTF.

CDR3 sequence (DNA): TGTGCCAGCTCACTTGACAGGGACGAGCAGTACTTC. Translated, it gives CASSLDRDEQYF. J is TRBJ2-7 and V is TRBV18; 7 bases are a match to TRBD1. The trim removed 4 bases at V and 5 bases at J, leaving 2 bases unmatched. The CDR3 spans 12 residues. From germline, CDR1 is KGHSH and CDR2 LQKENI.

The chain is built from TRBV30 and TRBJ1-2; D is unresolved. The CDR3 consists of 12 residues. The V end lost 8 bases, the J end lost 5 bases, and 15 bases lay between the germline ends. Per the germline V gene, CDR1 is GTSNPN and CDR2 is SVGIG (reference sequence). CDR3 sequence reads: CARRTVPYGYTF. The CDR3 nucleotides are TGTGCCCGAAGAACGGTGCCTTATGGCTACACCTTC.

This rearrangement joins TRBV4-2 to TRBJ2-2; D not certain. CDR3 length: 14 residues. Trimming removed 0 bases from V and 3 bases from J, with 5 bases in between. CDR1 and CDR2 from the germline V gene are LGHNA and YNFKEQ. The CDR3 protein is CASSQDMDTGELFF. The CDR3, as DNA: TGTGCCAGCAGCCAAGATATGGACACCGGGGAGCTGTTTTTT.

This clone occurred a few times. The rearrangement joins TRBV5-1 to TRBJ2-2; the match to TRBD1 covers 7 bases. Germline CDR1 reads SGHRS; CDR2 reads YFSETQ. The CDR3 length is 15 residues. Trimming removed 5 bases from V and 7 bases from J; junction bases left unmatched: 11. The CDR3 loop reads CASSKDRLGVGELFF. The CDR3 DNA is TGCGCCAGCAGTAAGGACAGGCTTGGCGTCGGGGAGCTGTTTTTT.

J is TRBJ2-3 and V is TRBV7-3; 12 bases fit TRBD2. V lost 5 bases to trimming and J lost 4 bases; unmatched junction nucleotides: 10. The CDR3 sequence is 17 residues long. In germline, CDR1 is SGHTA, CDR2 FQGTGA. CDR3 DNA: TGTGCCAGCAGCGCGGCCGGGGGGACTAGCGGGTCAGATACGCAGTATTTT. Translating gives CASSAAGGTSGSDTQYF.

Only a few counts were recorded for this clone. The V call is TRBV2, the J call TRBJ1-5; D gene uncertain. V lost 6 bases and J 0 bases, leaving 3 bases between the germline ends. The CDR3 spans 12 residues. In germline, CDR1 is SNHLY, CDR2 FYNNEI. The CDR3: CASRNSNQPQHF. In DNA, the CDR3 is TGTGCCAGCAGAAATAGCAATCAGCCCCAGCATTTT.

This chain connects TRBV4-2 to TRBJ2-7, with D hard to call. V was shortened by 1 base and J by 0 bases, with 7 bases between the two germline ends. In germline, CDR1 is LGHNA, CDR2 YNFKEQ. The CDR3 spans 14 residues. The DNA of the CDR3 is TGTGCCAGCAGCCAAGCTGCCAACTCCTACGAGCAGTACTTC. Protein product: CASSQAANSYEQYF.

This sequence joins TRBV12-3 or TRBV12-4 and TRBJ1-4, with D possibly TRBD1 on 5 matching bases. CDR3 length: 13 residues. V was shortened by 6 bases and J by 7 bases, with 12 bases between the two germline ends. Written as DNA, the CDR3 is TGTGCCAGCAGCTCCTCAGGGACTGAAAAACTGTTTTTT. Protein sequence: CASSSSGTEKLFF.

The CDR3 region has the DNA TGCAGCGTTGGCACGGGGTATGGTGAGACCCAGTACTTC. Protein sequence: CSVGTGYGETQYF. The chain is built from TRBV29-1 and TRBJ2-5; D is possibly TRBD2 (5 bases). This CDR3 spans 13 amino acids. In germline, CDR1 is SQVTM, CDR2 ANQGSEA. Deletions cut 4 bases from V and 5 bases from J, with 14 bases between.

CDR3 loop: CASSLDISGRFETQYF. CDR3 nucleotide sequence: TGCGCCAGCAGCTTGGATATTAGCGGGCGCTTCGAGACCCAGTACTTC. This chain uses TRBV5-1 with TRBJ2-5; 7 positions agree with TRBD2. J lost 5 bases, V lost 0 bases, and 10 bases had no gene match. CDR1 is SGHRS, CDR2 YFSETQ, per germline. This CDR3 contains 16 residues.

The chain carries TRBV6-5 and TRBJ1-2, with 7 bases matching TRBD1. This CDR3 contains 12 residues. V dropped 4 bases and J dropped 8; count of bases not matched to a gene: 4. Germline V CDR1 and CDR2: MNHEY, SVGAGI. The CDR3 coding sequence is TGTGCCAGCAGTTCCGACAGGGTCGGCTACACCTTC. Its translation is CASSSDRVGYTF.

V and J are TRBV5-4 and TRBJ1-1; D ambiguous. Germline CDR1 and CDR2: SGHNT and YYREEE (reference sequence). The CDR3 covers 14 residues. Trimming left V 0 bases short and J 4 bases short, with 10 bases between. This CDR3 reads CASSLDSRSTEAFF. In DNA, the CDR3 is TGTGCCAGCAGCTTGGATTCGAGGAGCACTGAAGCTTTCTTT.

The chain uses TRBV2 and TRBJ1-2; D not certain. Germline CDR1 and CDR2: SNHLY and FYNNEI. The CDR3 spans 15 residues. Trimming pared 3 bases from V and 0 bases from J, leaving 11 bases between. In DNA, the CDR3 is TGTGCCAGCAGTGATAAGAACAGACCTAACTATGGCTACACCTTC. Residues: CASSDKNRPNYGYTF.

This chain links TRBV9 with TRBJ1-1; D is uncertain. The length of the CDR3 is 14 residues. Trimming stripped 3 bases from V and 4 bases from J, with 13 bases between. CDR1 is SGDLS, CDR2 YYNGEE, per germline. The CDR3 here is CASSALVTATEAFF. CDR3 DNA sequence: TGTGCCAGCAGCGCCCTCGTCACCGCCACTGAAGCTTTCTTT.

V is TRBV5-4 and J is TRBJ2-1, with TRBD1 matching over 9 bases. This CDR3 region has 15 residues. Trimming removed 4 bases from V and 4 bases from J; junction bases left unmatched: 6. CDR1 is SGHNT, CDR2 YYREEE, per germline (reference sequence). Written as DNA, the CDR3 is TGTGCCAGCAGCAAAGGACAGGGGCAATACAATGAGCAGTTCTTC. Encoded protein: CASSKGQGQYNEQFF.

V gene TRBV30 combines with J gene TRBJ1-5; D gene ambiguous. This CDR3 is built from 13 residues. From germline, CDR1 is GTSNPN and CDR2 SVGIG (reference sequence). V shed 2 bases and J shed 5 bases, with 10 bases lying between them. CDR3 in amino acids: CAWSMDGDQPQHF. CDR3 in DNA: TGTGCCTGGAGTATGGACGGGGATCAGCCCCAGCATTTT.

In this sample, this clone turned up a few times. The chain couples TRBV14 to TRBJ1-1; D perhaps matches TRBD1 (6 bases). V was shortened by 3 bases and J by 5 bases, with 16 bases between the two germline ends. The CDR3 is 15 amino acids. The V gene's germline CDR1 is SGHDN and CDR2 FVKESK. The CDR3 protein is CASSQRVGARTEAFF. The CDR3 nucleotides are TGTGCCAGCAGCCAGCGGGTGGGGGCGAGGACTGAAGCTTTCTTT.

The V gene is TRBV9, the J gene TRBJ1-2, with D perhaps matching TRBD1 (6 bases). The CDR3 extends over 14 amino acids. V was pared by 4 bases and J by 4 bases, with 14 bases between. Germline CDR1 SGDLS, CDR2 YYNGEE. DNA of the CDR3: TGTGCCAGCAGCCCCAGGACAGCCTCCTATGGCTACACCTTC. As protein: CASSPRTASYGYTF.

V usage is TRBV19 and J usage is TRBJ1-2; D is perhaps TRBD1 (6 bases). Germline CDR1 reads LNHDA; CDR2 reads SQIVND (reference sequence). V lost 6 bases and J 3 bases, leaving 17 bases between the germline ends. CDR3 length: 15 residues. The CDR3 sequence is CASSTTGGGDYGYTF. The CDR3 bases are TGTGCCAGTAGCACAACCGGGGGGGGCGACTATGGCTACACCTTC.

In its sample, this clone was seen once. The CDR3 coding sequence is TGTGCCAGCAGCACCAATAGCCCAACGGAGCAGTTCTTC. It specifies CASSTNSPTEQFF. The gene calls are TRBV9 and TRBJ2-1; no definite D call. This CDR3 spans 13 amino acids. Germline V lookup: CDR1 SGDLS, CDR2 YYNGEE. V was shortened by 4 bases and J by 10 bases, with 15 bases between the two germline ends.

The chain couples TRBV5-1 to TRBJ1-1; a weak D match, TRBD1 (6 bases). The V gene lost 2 bases and the J gene lost 1 base, with 9 bases spanning the gap. Germline lookup yields CDR1 SGHRS and CDR2 YFSETQ. The CDR3 is 14 residues long. The chain's CDR3 is CASSLRDKNTEAFF. DNA for the CDR3: TGCGCCAGCAGCTTACGGGACAAGAACACTGAAGCTTTCTTT.